This T cell receptor (beta chain) was documented in a study of response to subunit inactivated influenza vaccine. Study-wide results and limits: A suggestion made by the authors is that each seasonal influenza vaccination recruits few new T cells.

With 5 bases removed from V and 4 bases from J, the gap between germline ends came to 18 bases. The CDR3 sequence is 15 residues long. Per the germline V gene, CDR1 is SEHNR and CDR2 is FQNEAQ (reference sequence). This clonotype was seen at least ten times. Its antigen is still unknown. TCRdb fed the RT-PCR reads into MiXCR, producing one record per CDR3 protein. The sample contains over 150,000 distinct CDR3 sequences, about 11% of which appear only once. The chain couples TRBV7-9 to TRBJ2-7; the D gene is possibly TRBD2 (5 bases). The starting material was CD8+ T cells sorted from PBMCs, obtained less than 25 months after vaccination. The receptor's source is a man aged 50 to 69 who received an inactivated influenza vaccine. The CDR3 spells CASSTRVGSSYEQYF. The CDR3 DNA sequence: TGTGCCAGCAGCACTAGGGTGGGAAGTTCGTACGAGCAGTACTTC.